This T cell receptor beta chain was sequenced in a study of blood T cell repertoires in COVID-19. The wider study: Donors in the United States, Italy and Spain gave samples during acute or convalescent COVID-19. The analysed material was cDNA or gDNA that came from T cells, B-cell-depleted T cells, or PBMCs.

Per the original data handling: Reference gene primer amplification yielded estimated nucleated cell counts. Repertoires were generated with immunoSEQ multiplex PCR, while TCRdb's copy carries only in-frame clones and drops some. The V and J calls and clone size are taken from that table; D and trimming were inferred from the DNA. The table shows roughly 160,000 clones, with roughly 80% occurring only once. The clonotype was recovered from a man aged 18 to 30 with active or convalescent COVID-19. The sample taken for sequencing was peripheral blood.

The CDR3 protein is CASSQDFDGGLGEQFF. DNA for the CDR3: TGCGCCAGCAGCCAAGACTTTGATGGAGGACTAGGTGAGCAGTTCTTC. The rearrangement uses TRBV4-3 and TRBJ2-1, with TRBD2 matching over 7 bases. Germline CDR1 reads LGHNA; CDR2 reads YSLEER. The CDR3 consists of 16 residues. V lost 0 bases to trimming and J lost 9 bases; unmatched junction nucleotides: 11.